Sequencing of this T cell receptor (beta chain) was carried out in a study of T-cell reconstitution after alpha-beta-depleted transplantation in children. Unique molecular identifiers were incorporated during preparation of the TCRbeta library. TCRdb processed the PCR reads anew with MiXCR; each CDR3 protein has one entry. Found here are 450,000 to 600,000 distinct CDR3 sequences, roughly 18% of them singletons; the top ten hold over 3%. V was cut by 1 base and J by 1 base, with 10 bases left in between. Germline V gene data show CDR1 as SGHTS and CDR2 as YDEGEE. The CDR3 is 15 amino acids. The material was PBMCs from the stem cell graft donor, obtained from the stem cell graft. The V and J genes are TRBV5-8 and TRBJ2-3; D is undetermined. The TCR originated in a human donor who donated a stem cell graft to a child with acute lymphoblastic leukemia. CDR3 amino acids: CASSLPESGTDTQYF. The DNA of the CDR3 is TGTGCCAGCAGCTTGCCGGAATCCGGCACAGATACGCAGTATTTT.